The sequence of this TCR beta chain was determined in a study of cytomegalovirus exposure and HLA in healthy donors. Overall study context: Of the donors genotyped, approximately 400 in all, about 76% fell in the Caucasian-associated ancestry cluster.

Vbeta (60) and Jbeta (13) primers were used in the PCR. In the authors' methods: Among the unique TCR beta chains that a later analysis counted, 75 million to 85 million in all, approximately 12 million were shared. The assay was immunoSEQ multiplex PCR, and TCRdb's table has in-frame clones only and misses some. V and J calls and clone size are copied from that table; D and trimming were computed from the DNA. The table lists 100,000 to 150,000 clones, over 60% of them singletons. On this clone itself: The antigen remains unidentified.

Whole-study results and caveats: Reportedly, diagnosis of cytomegalovirus status by the classifier showed high specificity and sensitivity. There was a cluster of highly shared sequence variants that was likely a sequencing artifact.

Germline CDR1 SGHTA, CDR2 FQGNSA. The CDR3 contains 15 residues. V was clipped by 2 bases and J by 7 bases, with 14 bases between them. This sequence was found in a man aged 50-60 years in good health and CMV-seronegative. The sequenced sample consisted of PBMCs. The chain recombines TRBV7-2 with TRBJ1-4; D may be TRBD1 (5 bases). The CDR3 region is CASSLSGGEGEKLFF. The DNA for the CDR3 is TGTGCCAGCAGCTTATCGGGGGGTGAGGGTGAAAAACTGTTTTTT.